These 22 T cell receptor beta chains originate from one sample sequenced in a study of OX40 agonist ivuxolimab in advanced cancers. Libraries were built with the immunoSEQ multiplex PCR assay. TCRdb obtained this table from immuneACCESS and retained in-frame rearrangements with V and J assigned. These tables miss some clones; where compared with another copy, unresolved V genes account for less than half of the shortfall, and the remainder is unexplained. In this sample the table shows over 20,000 clones, around four fifths of which occur a single time. Of the sample, about 36% falls within the top ten clones. The source was CD4+ or CD8+ T cells sorted from blood, collected in a trial of the OX40 agonist ivuxolimab. The source is an adult with an advanced solid tumor such as melanoma, head and neck, liver or kidney cancer.

V and J are TRBV4-2 and TRBJ2-5; D unresolved. Germline CDR1 reads LGHNA; CDR2 reads YNFKEQ. This CDR3 is built from 15 residues. The V end was cut by 1 base, the J end by 1 base, with 10 bases between. The CDR3 sequence is CASSQGSLGQETQYF. CDR3 nucleotides: TGTGCCAGCAGCCAAGGCTCCTTGGGCCAAGAGACCCAGTACTTC.

The chain couples TRBV7-9 to TRBJ2-7; D call uncertain. The ends were cut back, 5 bases at V and 0 bases at J, with 11 bases in the middle. This CDR3 comprises 14 residues. Germline loops: CDR1 SEHNR, CDR2 FQNEAQ (reference sequence). CDR3 DNA sequence: TGTGCCAGCAGCGGCCGGGTTCACTCCTACGAGCAGTACTTC. It encodes CASSGRVHSYEQYF.

V and J are TRBV6-4 and TRBJ1-5, with D possibly matching TRBD1 (5 bases). The CDR3 contains 14 residues. Germline values: CDR1 MRHNA, CDR2 SNTAGT. V was shortened by 3 bases and J by 9 bases, with 15 bases between the two germline ends. CDR3 in amino acids: CASSERDGYRPQHF. The CDR3 DNA sequence: TGTGCCAGCAGTGAAAGGGACGGGTATAGGCCCCAGCATTTT.

This chain joins TRBV27 and TRBJ2-7; 8 bases agree with TRBD2. Germline CDR1 and CDR2: MNHEY and SMNVEV (reference sequence). V dropped 0 bases and J dropped 4; count of bases not matched to a gene: 5. This CDR3 contains 15 residues. The CDR3 DNA is TGTGCCAGCAGTTTATCTCCAGCGGGAGTATACGAGCAGTACTTC. Translated, it gives CASSLSPAGVYEQYF.

V gene TRBV7-9 combines with J gene TRBJ2-2; 8 bases fit TRBD2. The CDR3 covers 16 residues. CDR1 and CDR2 (germline): SEHNR, FQNEAQ (reference sequence). With V trimmed by 4 bases and J by 7 bases, 11 bases remained unmatched. The CDR3 DNA is TGTGCCAGCAGCTCTCCACCGAGCGGGAGACACGGGGAGCTGTTTTTT. Protein sequence: CASSSPPSGRHGELFF. The whole variable domain, filled in from reference TRBV7-9 and TRBJ2-2, reads DTGVSQNPRHKITKRGQNVTFRCDPISEHNRLYWYRQTLGQGPEFLTYFQNEAQLEKSRLLSDRFSAERPKGSFSTLEIQRTEQGDSAMYLCASSSPPSGRHGELFFGEGSRLTVL.

By share, this clone counts as medium-sized. The chain carries TRBV21-1 and TRBJ2-1; the table gives TRBD2 as D, unverified against the DNA. TRBV21-1 is a recognized pseudogene. The CDR3 loop spans 10 amino acids. This CDR3 reads CASSCPRQFF. DNA for the CDR3: TGTGCCAGCAGCTGCCCGAGGCAGTTCTTC.

This clone was counted a few times. V is TRBV11-2 and J is TRBJ1-2, with 9 bases fitting TRBD1. The germline CDR1 and CDR2 sequences are SGHAT and FQNNGV. Trimming cost V 6 bases and J 3 bases; bases outside gene matches: 8. The CDR3 loop spans 15 amino acids. The CDR3 DNA reads TGTGCCAGCAGGGCCTACAGGGGGCAGGACTATGGCTACACCTTC. Its translation is CASRAYRGQDYGYTF.

The V call is TRBV9, the J call TRBJ2-1; 16 bases line up with TRBD2. The germline V gene encodes CDR1 SGDLS and CDR2 YYNGEE. CDR3 size: 16 residues. V lost 4 bases and J lost 6; bases outside the gene matches: 4. The CDR3 bases are TGTGCCAGCAGCATCGGGACTAGCGGGGGGGCCAATGAGCAGTTCTTC. Its translation is CASSIGTSGGANEQFF. Filled out from reference TRBV9 and TRBJ2-1, the complete variable domain reads DSGVTQTPKHLITATGQRVTLRCSPRSGDLSVYWYQQSLDQGLQFLIQYYNGEERAKGNILERFSAQQFPDLHSELNLSSLELGDSALYFCASSIGTSGGANEQFFGPGTRLTVL.

The chain is built from TRBV28 and TRBJ1-6; D perhaps matches TRBD1 (6 bases). CDR3 length: 15 residues. Germline V CDR1 and CDR2: MDHEN, SYDVKM. Between the trimmed V and J ends, which lost 6 bases and 6 bases, there was a span of 15 bases. The DNA of the CDR3 is TGTGCCAGCAGACGCCCCGGGACAATTAATTCACCCCTCCACTTT. Protein: CASRRPGTINSPLHF.

This clone appeared a few times. The J gene is TRBJ2-5, the V gene TRBV4-2; a possible D gene is TRBD1 (5 bases). Germline V lookup: CDR1 LGHNA, CDR2 YNFKEQ. The germline V and J ends were trimmed by 4 bases and 5 bases, with 20 bases remaining between them. CDR3 length: 16 residues. The CDR3, as DNA: TGTGCCAGCAGCCCAAGCGAGACAGTCCCCAGGGAGACCCAGTACTTC. Translating it yields CASSPSETVPRETQYF.

The chain links TRBV11-2 to TRBJ2-3; D is undetermined. Looked up from germline, CDR1 is SGHAT and CDR2 is FQNNGV. V shed 5 bases and J shed 1 base, with 10 bases lying between them. The CDR3 spans 14 residues. As DNA, the CDR3 is TGTGCCAGCAGCCCGGAGTGGGGCACAGATACGCAGTATTTT. It codes for CASSPEWGTDTQYF. The variable domain in full, completed from reference TRBV11-2 and TRBJ2-3, reads EAGVAQSPRYKIIEKRQSVAFWCNPISGHATLYWYQQILGQGPKLLIQFQNNGVVDDSQLPKDRFSAERLKGVDSTLKIQPAKLEDSAVYLCASSPEWGTDTQYFGPGTRLTVL.

This sequence joins TRBV6-1 and TRBJ1-2; TRBD1 is a possible D gene (6 bases). The CDR3 consists of 14 residues. Deletions cut 3 bases from V and 4 bases from J, with 12 bases between. The V gene's germline CDR1 is MNHNS and CDR2 SASEGT. As DNA, the CDR3 is TGTGCCAGCAGTGAGACCCAGGGGTCCTATGGCTACACCTTC. Protein product: CASSETQGSYGYTF.

This chain joins TRBV29-1 and TRBJ2-7, with D perhaps being TRBD1 or TRBD2 (5 bases each). There are 14 residues in the CDR3. Trimming cost V 6 bases and J 5 bases, with 20 bases left between them. Germline values: CDR1 SQVTM, CDR2 ANQGSEA. The CDR3 spells CSVLGVRGYDEQYF. The CDR3 DNA is TGCAGCGTCTTGGGGGTTCGTGGCTACGACGAGCAGTACTTC.

By frequency in the sample, this clone is medium-sized. The chain recombines TRBV30 with TRBJ1-3, with a tentative D call TRBD1 (6 bases). Germline V lookup: CDR1 GTSNPN, CDR2 SVGIG (reference sequence). The V end was cut by 4 bases, the J end by 0 bases, with 10 bases between. This CDR3 spans 14 amino acids. The CDR3 sequence is CAWKQGSSGNTIYF. The CDR3 bases are TGTGCCTGGAAACAGGGCTCCTCTGGAAACACCATATATTTT.

This sequence joins TRBV29-1 and TRBJ2-7; a weak D match, TRBD2 (5 bases). Deletions cut 5 bases from V and 0 bases from J, with 11 bases between. CDR1 SQVTM and CDR2 ANQGSEA come from the germline V gene. The CDR3 length is 13 residues. DNA of the CDR3: TGCAGCGTTAAAACTAGGAGCTCCTACGAGCAGTACTTC. Residues: CSVKTRSSYEQYF.

V is TRBV4-1 and J is TRBJ1-5; D may be TRBD1 (5 bases). This CDR3 region has 13 residues. Trimming stripped 0 bases from V and 7 bases from J, with 7 bases between. Germline lookup yields CDR1 MGHRA and CDR2 YSYEKL. The CDR3 DNA reads TGCGCCAGCAGCCAAGACCCAGGGCAGCCCCAGCATTTT. Translating gives CASSQDPGQPQHF.

This rearrangement joins TRBV27 to TRBJ2-5; a possible D gene is TRBD1 (5 bases). The V end was cut by 1 base, the J end by 4 bases, with 10 bases between. The CDR3 has 14 amino acids. Germline V lookup: CDR1 MNHEY, CDR2 SMNVEV (reference sequence). The DNA for the CDR3 is TGTGCCAGCAGTTTATATTGGGGCGGAGAGACCCAGTACTTC. This encodes CASSLYWGGETQYF.

CDR3: CASSKDGSAYEQYF. CDR3 nucleotide sequence: TGTGCCAGCAGCAAAGACGGCAGCGCCTACGAGCAGTACTTC. The J gene is TRBJ2-7, the V gene TRBV21-1; the tabulated D call, TRBD2, remains unverified against the DNA. TRBV21-1 constitutes a pseudogene. The length of the CDR3 is 14 residues.

The rearrangement uses TRBV19 and TRBJ1-5; 7 bases agree with TRBD1. V lost 5 bases to trimming and J lost 2 bases; unmatched junction nucleotides: 6. The CDR3 loop spans 15 amino acids. The germline V gene has CDR1 LNHDA and CDR2 SQIVND (reference sequence). DNA of the CDR3: TGTGCCAGTAGTGATGACAGGGACGGCAATCAGCCCCAGCATTTT. Translated: CASSDDRDGNQPQHF.

The rearrangement uses TRBV18 and TRBJ2-2; D not resolved. Germline V gives CDR1 KGHSH, CDR2 LQKENI. V lost 4 bases, J lost 3 bases, and 24 bases lay in between. The length of the CDR3 is 19 residues. The CDR3 spells CASSQAGSRDLLYTGELFF. CDR3 in DNA: TGTGCCAGCTCACAGGCAGGTTCCCGAGACTTACTATACACCGGGGAGCTGTTTTTT.

In DNA, the CDR3 is TGTGCCAGCAGCCCTGGGAATTCACCCCTCCACTTT. Translating it yields CASSPGNSPLHF. The chain couples TRBV4-2 to TRBJ1-6; D not resolved. Trimming took 4 bases from V and 7 from J, leaving 5 bases between them. This CDR3 spans 12 amino acids. CDR1 and CDR2 (germline): LGHNA, YNFKEQ.

This clone was counted between two and nine times. This chain links TRBV11-1 with TRBJ2-7; the D call may be TRBD1 or TRBD2 (5 bases each). Per germline, CDR1 SGHAT and CDR2 FQDESV (reference sequence). Trimming cost V 6 bases and J 7 bases, with 19 bases left between them. The CDR3 runs to 14 residues. CDR3 amino acids: CASRPPGPGREQYF. The CDR3 DNA is TGTGCCAGCAGGCCCCCGGGACCCGGACGGGAGCAGTACTTC.